This TCR beta chain was documented in a study of T cell clonotyping in hematopoietic cell transplantation (dated by TCRdb to the early 2020s). Context from the whole study: Pretransplant recipient samples were obtained after cytoreduction. Recruitment of patients ran from 2015 to January 2017, and follow-up continued until September 2020 or until death. The study collected approximately 130 blood samples from 35 consecutive transplant recipients and their related donors. Overall study results and their limits: Broader TCR repertoire diversity after transplant was predicted by Inverse Simpson Index values from donors and from recipients before transplant. Only a small fraction of recipient repertoires overlapped donor repertoires, with over 95% appearing de novo at the given depth. After transplant, TCR diversity in recipients dropped, and pathologically expanded clonotypes climbed progressively between day 30 and day 180. The sample size was limited, and CD4 and CD8 repertoire contributions could not be separated because cells were not sorted.

CDR1 and CDR2 are drawn from the germline V gene (reference sequence): GTSNPN, SVGIG. V loses 2 bases of germline sequence and J loses 7 bases, and the interval between the two ends is 9 bases. The CDR3 numbers 12 residues from cysteine through phenylalanine. The kept DNA is CDR3 alone, 36 bases in frame from the first base. This specimen's time point label, interpreted: recipient sample about 28 days before transplant, after cytoreduction. Recipient blood was collected about 28 days before transplant and at days 30, 100 and 180 after transplant. Nuclei Lysis Solution was used to extract genomic DNA from fresh or cryopreserved unfractionated peripheral blood mononuclear cells. As concerns this clone: Its antigen target is currently unknown. No base-level quality is on record; no much larger clone is a single base apart.

The immunoSEQ assay, a bias-controlled multiplex PCR with V- and J-specific primers, was used to amplify TCR beta CDR3 regions from genomic DNA. In a second PCR step, a proprietary barcode and Illumina adapter sequences were attached to the CDR3 amplicons. An Illumina MiSeq instrument was used to sequence the CDR3 libraries. Per the source publication's procedure: immunoSEQ Analyzer 3.0 was used for export and quality control, with R Bioconductor and Immunarch used for downstream analyses. Only productive rearrangements within the normalized downsampled data set were used in the calculation of repertoire metrics. Pathologically expanded clonotypes were defined as those larger than 5 templates in the normalized cohort. The Inverse Simpson Index was used to measure repertoire diversity. CMV-specificity analyses were carried out on the non-normalized data set to capture all clonotypes. Sourced from immuneACCESS, this table was stored by TCRdb with only in-frame sequences that have V and J called. A share of the clones is absent; for the studies checked, an unresolved V gene accounts for under half, and the remainder has no known explanation. V, J and clone size reflect that table, while D and trimming were determined from the DNA. Within this sample are 5,000 to 6,000 clones, with around 30% of them counted one time only. The top ten clonotypes cover roughly a sixth of the sample.

The V and J segments used are TRBV30 and TRBJ1-5; a tentative D call is TRBD1 (6 bases match). The origin of this receptor is a man aged 50-59 years with myelofibrosis. Some clones in this sample may be carry-over from other donors' samples. The sequences come from peripheral blood mononuclear cells, collected before stem cell transplant. The nucleotide sequence is TGTGCCTGGAGTCCAGGGGCCCAGCCCCAGCATTTT. This encodes CAWSPGAQPQHF.